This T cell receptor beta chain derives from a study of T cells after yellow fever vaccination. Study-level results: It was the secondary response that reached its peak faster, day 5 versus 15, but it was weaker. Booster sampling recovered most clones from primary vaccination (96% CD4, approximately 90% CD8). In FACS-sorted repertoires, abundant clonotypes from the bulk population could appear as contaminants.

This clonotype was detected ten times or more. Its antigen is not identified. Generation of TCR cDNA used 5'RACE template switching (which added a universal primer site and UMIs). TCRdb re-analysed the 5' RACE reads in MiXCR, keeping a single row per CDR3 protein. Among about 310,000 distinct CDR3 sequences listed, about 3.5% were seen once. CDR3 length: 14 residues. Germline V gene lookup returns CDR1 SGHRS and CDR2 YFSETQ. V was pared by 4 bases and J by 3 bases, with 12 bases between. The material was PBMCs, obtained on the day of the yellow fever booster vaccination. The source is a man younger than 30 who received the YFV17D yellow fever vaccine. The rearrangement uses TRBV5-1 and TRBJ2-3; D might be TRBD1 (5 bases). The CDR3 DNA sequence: TGCGCCAGCAGCGTGGACATCCTAACAGATACGCAGTATTTT. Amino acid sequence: CASSVDILTDTQYF.